The rows below give T cell receptor beta chains drawn from one sample of a study of human T cells and chemical hapten exposure. TCRdb ran MiXCR on the RACE reads and lists one entry per CDR3 protein. There are about 65,000 distinct CDR3 sequences in the sample; approximately 6.1% occur only once, and roughly 3.5% lies in the top ten. The sequenced sample was whole blood. Receptors were obtained from a female donor in good health. Some clones in this sample may be carry-over from other donors' samples. Both conserved end residues are part of each CDR3. D genes are given only for firm matches. Some rows mark clone size as missing; the rest say once, few, many or name a class of expanded clone.

clone_size	v_call	j_call	d_call	cdr3_aa	cdr3_nt
-	TRBV29-1	TRBJ1-5	-	CSASTTADSNQPQNF	TGCAGCGCTTCGACGACCGCTGATAGCAATCAGCCCCAGAATTTC
few	TRBV7-2	TRBJ2-1	-	CASSLEGNEQFF	TGTGCCAGCAGCTTGGAGGGCAATGAGCAGTTCTTC
many	TRBV9	TRBJ2-1	TRBD1	CASTSAGGRNEQFF	TGTGCCAGCACATCGGCAGGGGGACGCAATGAGCAGTTCTTC
-	TRBV28	TRBJ1-5	-	CASIEVGGGQPQHF	TGTGCCAGCATAGAGGTGGGAGGCGGTCAGCCCCAGCATTTT
few	TRBV5-6	TRBJ2-3	-	CASSGGRYTDTQYF	TGTGCCAGCAGCGGGGGCCGTTACACAGATACGCAGTATTTT
few	TRBV12-3/TRBV12-4	TRBJ2-7	TRBD1	CASSPWGQGAPEQYF	TGTGCCAGCAGTCCCTGGGGGCAGGGGGCTCCCGAGCAGTACTTC
-	TRBV5-1	TRBJ2-3	-	CASSYRSLSGDTQYF	TGCGCCAGCAGCTATCGATCTCTTAGTGGGGATACGCAGTATTTT
many	TRBV6-1	TRBJ2-3	-	CATLGRENRDTQYF	TGTGCCACCCTAGGCAGAGAGAATAGAGATACGCAGTATTTT
many	TRBV30	TRBJ2-5	TRBD1	CAWSVPSRGRETQYF	TGTGCCTGGAGTGTACCCTCCAGGGGGCGGGAGACCCAGTACTTC
-	TRBV20-1	TRBJ2-4	TRBD1	CSARDLRDRVNIQYF	TGCAGTGCTAGAGATCTCCGGGACAGGGTGAACATTCAGTACTTC
many	TRBV7-9	TRBJ2-7	-	CASSLGQVIDEQYF	TGTGCCAGCAGCTTAGGACAGGTAATAGACGAGCAGTACTTC
many	TRBV7-9	TRBJ2-1	-	CASSLGGAYEQFF	TGTGCCAGCAGCTTAGGCGGGGCCTATGAGCAGTTCTTC
many	TRBV27	TRBJ2-5	-	CASMETVAQETQYF	TGTGCCAGCATGGAAACAGTGGCCCAAGAGACCCAGTACTTC
many	TRBV29-1	TRBJ2-3	-	CSGILQVTTDTQYF	TGCAGCGGAATATTACAAGTTACCACAGATACGCAGTATTTT
many	TRBV12-3/TRBV12-4	TRBJ2-7	-	CASSPTPQSEQYF	TGTGCCAGCAGCCCGACACCCCAGAGCGAGCAGTACTTC
-	TRBV6-1	TRBJ1-1	-	CASSEDVNTEAFF	TGTGCCAGCAGTGAAGATGTAAACACTGAAGCTTTCTTT
many	TRBV4-1	TRBJ2-3	-	CASSKLQAQYTDTQYF	TGCGCCAGCAGCAAATTACAGGCCCAGTACACAGATACGCAGTATTTT
few	TRBV27	TRBJ2-1	TRBD2	CASIPTPTSGFNEQFF	TGTGCCAGCATCCCAACCCCGACTAGCGGTTTCAATGAGCAGTTCTTC
-	TRBV15	TRBJ1-5	TRBD1	CATSRDRQGDSSQPQHF	TGTGCCACCAGCAGAGACCGACAGGGCGACTCGAGTCAGCCCCAGCATTTT
many	TRBV3-1	TRBJ2-5	-	CASSQGGGGQETQYF	TGTGCCAGCAGCCAAGGAGGCGGCGGCCAAGAGACCCAGTACTTC
many	TRBV27	TRBJ2-1	-	CASSRAEGHNEQFF	TGTGCCAGCAGTCGGGCAGAGGGACACAATGAGCAGTTCTTC
many	TRBV27	TRBJ1-4	TRBD1	CASSLTGANEKLFF	TGTGCCAGCAGTCTGACAGGGGCTAATGAAAAACTGTTTTTT
many	TRBV12-3/TRBV12-4	TRBJ2-5	-	CASTEDEETQYF	TGTGCCAGCACCGAAGACGAAGAGACCCAGTACTTC
-	TRBV7-9	TRBJ2-1	TRBD1	CASSARQGRNEQFF	TGTGCCAGCAGCGCCAGACAGGGTAGGAATGAGCAGTTCTTC
many	TRBV6-5	TRBJ1-5	-	CASSSARNQPQHF	TGTGCCAGCAGTTCCGCGCGAAATCAGCCCCAGCATTTT
many	TRBV12-3/TRBV12-4	TRBJ2-5	-	CASSRQETQYF	TGTGCCAGCAGCCGACAAGAGACCCAGTACTTC
-	TRBV15	TRBJ2-7	TRBD1	CATSETGVGSLYEQYF	TGTGCCACCAGCGAAACAGGGGTTGGGTCCCTCTACGAGCAGTACTTC
many	TRBV20-1	TRBJ2-5	-	CSARVDKRRGTQYF	TGCAGTGCTAGAGTGGACAAAAGGCGGGGGACCCAGTACTTC
few	TRBV6-5	TRBJ2-1	TRBD2	CASSPQREGREQFF	TGTGCCAGCAGCCCGCAGCGGGAGGGTAGGGAGCAGTTCTTC
few	TRBV28	TRBJ2-5	-	CASSSAQGPKGYF	TGTGCCAGCAGTTCCGCACAGGGTCCAAAGGGGTACTTC
-	TRBV5-1	TRBJ1-5	-	CASSWSTGDNQPQHF	TGCGCCAGCAGCTGGTCGACAGGAGACAATCAGCCCCAGCATTTT
many	TRBV6-2/TRBV6-3	TRBJ1-5	-	CASSYLALGEQPQHF	TGTGCCAGCAGTTACTTGGCACTCGGGGAGCAGCCCCAGCATTTT
many	TRBV3-1	TRBJ2-2	-	CASSPAASGELFF	TGTGCCAGCAGCCCCGCGGCTTCCGGGGAGCTGTTTTTT
few	TRBV20-1	TRBJ2-7	TRBD1	CSATDRGHEQYF	TGCAGTGCTACGGACAGGGGCCACGAGCAGTACTTC